These 32 T cell receptor beta chains came from one sample sequenced in a study of molecular identifiers for immune sequencing clone quantification. TCRdb re-analysed the PCR reads in MiXCR, keeping a single row per CDR3 protein. Seen here are a few hundred thousand distinct CDR3 sequences, about 25% observed once, and the top ten hold approximately 0.76%. The sequenced material came from naive CD8+ T cells from blood, with Jurkat cell RNA spiked in. This sample's subset: FACS-sorted CD8+CD4-CCR7+CD45RA+ naive T cells. Receptor source: a human donor in good health. Some libraries in this study had Jurkat cell RNA spiked in.

The rearrangement joins TRBV3-1 to TRBJ2-3, with D perhaps matching TRBD1 or TRBD2 (7 bases each). V dropped 1 base and J dropped 6 bases, with 20 bases sitting between them. The CDR3 is 17 amino acids. Looked up from germline, CDR1 is LGHDT and CDR2 is YNNKEL (reference sequence). The chain's CDR3 is CASSQAWEGARRDTQYF. CDR3 DNA sequence: TGTGCCAGCAGCCAAGCGTGGGAGGGGGCCCGACGGGATACGCAGTATTTT.

This clonotype has a handful of counts. The chain combines TRBV30 with TRBJ1-1, with D hard to call. Trimming shortened V by 1 base and J by 8 bases, and 11 bases separated the two germline ends. The CDR3 sequence is 12 residues long. Germline V CDR1 and CDR2: GTSNPN, SVGIG (reference sequence). The CDR3 reads CAWSEGRAEAFF. In DNA, the CDR3 is TGTGCCTGGAGTGAAGGCCGAGCAGAAGCTTTCTTT.

The chain recombines TRBV12-3 or TRBV12-4 with TRBJ2-5; TRBD2 is a possible D gene (6 bases). Trimming shortened V by 2 bases and J by 5 bases, and 18 bases separated the two germline ends. The CDR3 contains 16 residues. The CDR3 loop reads CASSLSRLALDETQYF. The CDR3 nucleotides read TGTGCCAGCAGTTTATCCCGCCTAGCGTTGGACGAGACCCAGTACTTC.

Comment on this clonotype: Just one base apart from a much larger clone, this may be a read error. The rearrangement uses TRBV29-1 and TRBJ1-1, with TRBD1 identical over 10 bases. Germline assignment: CDR1 SQVTM and CDR2 ANQGSEA. There are 11 residues in the CDR3. CDR3 in amino acids: CSVTGGTEALF. As DNA, the CDR3 is TGCAGCGTGACAGGGGGCACTGAAGCTCTCTTT.

V is TRBV11-2 and J is TRBJ2-1; D is ambiguous. This CDR3 is 14 amino acids long. Germline CDR1 is SGHAT and CDR2 is FQNNGV. V gave up 2 bases and J gave up 0 bases, with 5 bases separating them. CDR3 sequence (DNA): TGTGCCAGCAGCTTAATTAGCTCCTACAATGAGCAGTTCTTC. Translation gives CASSLISSYNEQFF. Complete variable domain (other parts from reference TRBV11-2 and TRBJ2-1): EAGVAQSPRYKIIEKRQSVAFWCNPISGHATLYWYQQILGQGPKLLIQFQNNGVVDDSQLPKDRFSAERLKGVDSTLKIQPAKLEDSAVYLCASSLISSYNEQFFGPGTRLTVL.

For this clonotype: Possible read error: a much larger clone is one base away. V gene TRBV5-1 combines with J gene TRBJ2-4; D remains unclear. CDR1 and CDR2 from the germline V gene are SGHRS and YFSETQ. This CDR3 is built from 15 residues. As DNA, the CDR3 is TGCGCCAGCAGCTTGGACGGTATAGCCGAAAACATTCAGTACTTC. This gives the protein CASSLDGIAENIQYF. The full variable domain, its missing parts supplied by reference TRBV5-1 and TRBJ2-4, is KAGVTQTPRYLIKTRGQQVTLSCSPISGHRSVSWYQQTPGQGLQFLFEYFSETQRNKGNFPGRFSGRQFSNSRSEMNVSTLELGDSALYLCASSLDGIAENIQYFGAGTRLSVL.

This clonotype was seen a few times. The rearrangement uses TRBV20-1 and TRBJ2-5, with D unclear. The CDR3 spans 14 residues. CDR1 is DFQATT and CDR2 is SNEGSKA in the germline V gene (reference sequence). The V and J ends lost 0 bases and 2 bases respectively, with 10 bases between them. In nucleotides, the CDR3 is TGCAGTGCTAGAGATACCACTATACAAGAGACCCAGTACTTC. It codes for CSARDTTIQETQYF.

This clonotype showed up just once. This may be a read error, as it is one base from a much larger clone. This chain uses TRBV7-9 with TRBJ1-1; no clear D. CDR1 is SEHNR, CDR2 FQNEAQ, per germline (reference sequence). This CDR3 region has 12 residues. The CDR3 is CASSLLSTEAYF. For the CDR3, the DNA is TGTGCCAGCAGCTTATTATCGACTGAAGCTTACTTT.

CDR3 nucleotides: TGTGCCAGCAGCCAAGATGGGCGCCCAGCGTCCCACGAGCAGTACTTC. It is translated as CASSQDGRPASHEQYF. The V and J genes are TRBV3-2 and TRBJ2-7; TRBD1 reflects the table's D call only, with no check against the DNA. TRBV3-2 is recorded as a pseudogene. This CDR3 has 16 amino acids.

This clonotype has a handful of counts. V is TRBV5-5 and J is TRBJ1-1; D is ambiguous. This CDR3 has 14 amino acids. CDR1 SGHKS and CDR2 YYEKEE come from the germline V gene (reference sequence). V was trimmed by 0 bases and J by 4 bases, leaving 10 bases between them. CDR3 in DNA: TGTGCCAGCAGCTTGGGTGCTGTGATCACTGAAGCTTTCTTT. Translating it yields CASSLGAVITEAFF. Full variable domain (remainder filled in from reference TRBV5-5 and TRBJ1-1): DAGVTQSPTHLIKTRGQQVTLRCSPISGHKSVSWYQQVLGQGPQFIFQYYEKEERGRGNFPDRFSARQFPNYSSELNVNALLLGDSALYLCASSLGAVITEAFFGQGTRLTVV.

The chain links TRBV19 to TRBJ2-3; 9 positions agree with TRBD1. Germline assignment: CDR1 LNHDA and CDR2 SQIVND (reference sequence). The length of the CDR3 is 15 residues. Trimming at V came to 3 bases and at J to 3 bases, leaving 4 bases not matched to a gene. Here the CDR3 DNA reads TGTGCCAGTAGTATGTGGGACAGGGTAACAGATACGCAGTATTTT. Encoded protein: CASSMWDRVTDTQYF.

The chain combines TRBV2 with TRBJ2-1, with 14 bases fitting TRBD2. The V gene's germline CDR1 is SNHLY and CDR2 FYNNEI. This CDR3 has 16 residues. V trimming: 6 bases; J trimming: 6 bases; junction bases outside the gene matches: 7. The CDR3 DNA sequence: TGTGCCAGCAGCCCCCCGGGACTAGCGGGGGTCAATGAGCAGTTCTTC. Its protein is CASSPPGLAGVNEQFF.

This clonotype was recorded at least ten times. The chain links TRBV29-1 to TRBJ2-3; 11 bases fit TRBD2. From germline, CDR1 is SQVTM and CDR2 ANQGSEA. V trimming: 8 bases; J trimming: 10 bases; junction bases outside the gene matches: 5. There are 11 residues in the CDR3. The chain's CDR3 is CSMTSGEPQYF. Written as DNA, the CDR3 is TGCAGCATGACTAGCGGGGAGCCGCAGTATTTT.

The table lists this clonotype with many counts. The V call is TRBV28, the J call TRBJ2-3, with 8 nucleotides matching TRBD1. The CDR3 runs to 14 residues. CDR1 and CDR2 from the germline V gene are MDHEN and SYDVKM. The V gene end was trimmed by 5 bases and the J gene end by 6 bases; junction bases not matched to a gene: 7. For the CDR3, the DNA is TGTGCCAGCAGTCCTGACAGGGGCGCCGATACGCAGTATTTT. Amino acid sequence: CASSPDRGADTQYF.

Only a few counts were recorded for this clonotype. The rearrangement uses TRBV7-9 and TRBJ2-2; TRBD2 matches at 12 bases. This CDR3 is 14 amino acids long. CDR1 is SEHNR, CDR2 FQNEAQ, per germline (reference sequence). Trimming cost V 4 bases and J 7 bases; bases outside gene matches: 1. The CDR3 coding sequence is TGTGCCAGCAGCTGGACTAGCGGGAACGGGGAGCTGTTTTTT. This codes for CASSWTSGNGELFF.

CDR3 in amino acids: CASSPTYDRYSYEQYF. The CDR3 DNA follows: TGTGCCAGCAGCCCCACCTACGACAGGTACTCCTACGAGCAGTACTTC. This chain connects TRBV11-2 to TRBJ2-7, with D perhaps TRBD1 (6 bases). There are 16 residues in the CDR3. CDR1 SGHAT and CDR2 FQNNGV come from the germline V gene. The ends were cut back, 5 bases at V and 0 bases at J, with 17 bases in the middle.

This clonotype was detected only a few times. The chain is built from TRBV14 and TRBJ2-3; TRBD2 matches at 9 bases. Germline lookup yields CDR1 SGHDN and CDR2 FVKESK. The CDR3 consists of 16 residues. The junction had 4 bases not matched to a gene; V was cut back by 1 base and J by 2 bases. CDR3 loop: CASSQVLAGFTDTQYF. CDR3 DNA: TGTGCCAGCAGCCAAGTCCTAGCGGGGTTCACAGATACGCAGTATTTT.

This clonotype was seen many times. The chain couples TRBV12-3 or TRBV12-4 to TRBJ2-4; D unclear. V was clipped by 6 bases and J by 0 bases, with 9 bases between them. The CDR3 length is 14 residues. CDR3 bases: TGTGCCAGCAGCCCTGGGTTAGCCAAAAACATTCAGTACTTC. As protein: CASSPGLAKNIQYF.

This clonotype was counted at least ten times. V usage is TRBV20-1 and J usage is TRBJ2-5; D remains unclear. Germline CDR1 and CDR2: DFQATT and SNEGSKA (reference sequence). There are 17 residues in the CDR3. Trimming stripped 1 base from V and 1 base from J, with 19 bases between. This CDR3 is CSARVPLTRPTQETQYF. The CDR3 DNA reads TGCAGTGCTAGAGTACCCTTGACTCGCCCAACCCAAGAGACCCAGTACTTC.

This clonotype has a handful of counts. Written as DNA, the CDR3 is TGTGCCAGCAGTACAGGACAGGGGGTTTTCTACGAGCAGTACTTC. This gives the protein CASSTGQGVFYEQYF. The chain recombines TRBV27 with TRBJ2-7; 10 nucleotides align to TRBD1. Per the germline V gene, CDR1 is MNHEY and CDR2 is SMNVEV (reference sequence). The J segment lost 3 bases and the V segment lost 5 bases, leaving 7 bases of the junction unmatched. The CDR3 sequence is 15 residues long.

This clonotype was picked up a small number of times. V gene TRBV28 combines with J gene TRBJ2-5; TRBD1 matches 10 bases. The V and J ends lost 7 bases and 5 bases, in that order; junction bases with no gene match: 7. CDR3 length equals 14 residues. The germline gives CDR1 MDHEN, CDR2 SYDVKM. The CDR3 protein is CASTPGTGAETQYF. The CDR3 nucleotides are TGTGCCAGCACCCCAGGGACAGGGGCTGAGACCCAGTACTTC.

The chain carries TRBV7-9 and TRBJ2-3; 7 bases align to TRBD1. V shed 8 bases and J 5 bases; nucleotides not matched to a gene: 7. Per germline, CDR1 SEHNR and CDR2 FQNEAQ (reference sequence). The CDR3 length is 13 residues. The CDR3 nucleotides are TGTGCCAGCGGACAGGCGAGTCAAGATACGCAGTATTTT. As protein: CASGQASQDTQYF. Variable domain in full (rest from reference TRBV7-9 and TRBJ2-3): DTGVSQNPRHKITKRGQNVTFRCDPISEHNRLYWYRQTLGQGPEFLTYFQNEAQLEKSRLLSDRFSAERPKGSFSTLEIQRTEQGDSAMYLCASGQASQDTQYFGPGTRLTVL.

The rearrangement uses TRBV19 and TRBJ2-3; TRBD1 matches at 9 bases. In germline, CDR1 is LNHDA, CDR2 SQIVND (reference sequence). The CDR3 covers 16 residues. V trimming: 6 bases; J trimming: 0 bases; junction bases outside the gene matches: 7. CDR3: CASSQPDRGSTDTQYF. Written as DNA, the CDR3 is TGTGCCAGTAGCCAGCCGGACAGGGGCAGCACAGATACGCAGTATTTT.

This chain joins TRBV6-1 and TRBJ2-1; D call uncertain. CDR1 MNHNS and CDR2 SASEGT come from the germline V gene. The CDR3 runs 14 residues. Trimming stripped 1 base from V and 3 bases from J, with 7 bases between. The CDR3 sequence is CASSEVQRYNEQFF. The CDR3 DNA reads TGTGCCAGCAGTGAAGTGCAGCGCTACAATGAGCAGTTCTTC.

About this clonotype itself: One end of the junction varies from germline; a read error may be responsible. V gene TRBV5-1 combines with J gene TRBJ2-5; 7 bases are a match to TRBD1. The V gene's germline CDR1 is SGHRS and CDR2 YFSETQ. The length of the CDR3 is 20 residues. Written as DNA, the CDR3 is TGCGTCAGCAGCTATCTGATCAAATCGACAGGGCGATTCTCCCAAGAGACCCAGTACTTC. Its translation is CVSSYLIKSTGRFSQETQYF.

A few counts support this clonotype. CDR3 protein: CASSQEVGGKGYEQYF. The CDR3 nucleotides are TGTGCCAGCAGCCAAGAAGTTGGCGGGAAGGGCTACGAGCAGTACTTC. The rearrangement links TRBV4-2 to TRBJ2-7; weak D call: TRBD2 (6 bases). V shed 0 bases and J shed 3 bases, with 15 bases lying between them. This CDR3 region has 16 residues. Germline CDR1 is LGHNA and CDR2 is YNFKEQ.

The table lists this clonotype with a few counts. The chain has TRBV27 and TRBJ2-1; D gene ambiguous. Germline CDR1 and CDR2: MNHEY and SMNVEV (reference sequence). V shed 6 bases and J shed 2 bases, with 11 bases lying between them. This CDR3 is built from 14 residues. The CDR3 DNA follows: TGTGCCAGCAGGATAGCAGAGACCTACAATGAGCAGTTCTTC. Amino acids: CASRIAETYNEQFF.

This clonotype was counted ten times or more. J is TRBJ2-1 and V is TRBV12-3 or TRBV12-4; tentatively, D is TRBD1 (5 bases). This CDR3 contains 16 residues. Trimming took 11 bases from V and 4 from J, leaving 24 bases between them. CDR3: CAVAGRREGPYNEQFF. The CDR3 DNA reads as TGTGCCGTGGCCGGTCGCAGGGAAGGGCCTTACAATGAGCAGTTCTTC.

At least ten counts were recorded for this clonotype. This sequence joins TRBV4-2 and TRBJ2-7; D not resolved. V lost 0 bases, J lost 6 bases, and 9 bases lay in between. The CDR3 spans 13 residues. CDR1 and CDR2 from the germline V gene are LGHNA and YNFKEQ. In DNA form, the CDR3 reads TGTGCCAGCAGCCAAGAGAGTGGATCCGAGCAGTACTTC. Protein product: CASSQESGSEQYF.

This clonotype was seen many times. This chain links TRBV7-9 with TRBJ2-7; 10 bases agree with TRBD2. V lost 4 bases to trimming and J lost 7 bases; unmatched junction nucleotides: 1. This CDR3 is 12 amino acids long. Germline values: CDR1 SEHNR, CDR2 FQNEAQ (reference sequence). DNA of the CDR3: TGTGCCAGCAGCTCAGCGGGGGGGGAGCAGTACTTC. Translating it yields CASSSAGGEQYF.

This clonotype has at least ten counts. The chain recombines TRBV29-1 with TRBJ1-1; 7 bases are a match to TRBD1. CDR1 is SQVTM, CDR2 ANQGSEA, per germline. The CDR3 spans 14 residues. Trimming took 6 bases from V and 2 from J; bases not matched to a gene: 9. DNA of the CDR3: TGCAGCGTCGAGGGGGACAGCCTAAACACTGAAGCTTTCTTT. Protein: CSVEGDSLNTEAFF.

This clonotype came up many times. V gene TRBV6-1 combines with J gene TRBJ2-7; no clear D. The CDR3 contains 11 residues. Per germline, CDR1 MNHNS and CDR2 SASEGT. V was pared by 1 base and J by 7 bases, with 5 bases between. CDR3 DNA: TGTGCCAGCAGTGAAGTGGGGGAGCAGTACTTC. It codes for CASSEVGEQYF.